This is a list of T cell receptor beta chains from one sample in a study of molecular identifiers for immune sequencing clone quantification. Each CDR3 protein gets one entry after TCRdb re-called the PCR reads with MiXCR. The sample shows tens of thousands of distinct CDR3 sequences, 24% of them seen only once. The sequencing sample was made of naive CD8+ T cells from blood, with Jurkat cell RNA spiked in. These receptors were taken from a human donor in good health. Some libraries in this study had Jurkat cell RNA spiked in. CDR3s include the opening cysteine and the closing phenylalanine or tryptophan. The order of the fields is CDR3 protein, CDR3 DNA, J gene, clone size, V gene, CDR3 length, D gene. D genes are given only for firm matches. Size tells how often a clone was seen (once, few, many) or the class of an expanded clone, and some rows leave it out.

CDR3aa: CASSPIPAGESANTEAFF
CDR3nt: TGTGCCAGCTCACCGATTCCAGCCGGAGAGTCGGCGAACACTGAAGCTTTCTTT
j_gene: TRBJ1-1
abundance: many
v_gene: TRBV18
len: 18
d_gene: NA

CDR3aa: CASSPEGELIAGELFF
CDR3nt: TGTGCCAGCAGTCCCGAGGGGGAGTTAATCGCCGGGGAGCTGTTTTTT
j_gene: TRBJ2-2
abundance: many
v_gene: TRBV4-2
len: 16
d_gene: NA

CDR3aa: CASSPRGGTSGSVGTDTQYF
CDR3nt: TGTGCCAGCAGCCCCCGGGGGGGGACTAGCGGGAGTGTCGGCACAGATACGCAGTATTTT
j_gene: TRBJ2-3
abundance: many
v_gene: TRBV11-2
len: 20
d_gene: TRBD2

CDR3aa: CSAINRDRPNQPQHF
CDR3nt: TGCAGTGCTATAAACCGGGATAGACCTAATCAGCCCCAGCATTTT
j_gene: TRBJ1-5
abundance: NA
v_gene: TRBV20-1
len: 15
d_gene: NA

CDR3aa: CASSLESSNEKLFF
CDR3nt: TGTGCCAGCAGCTTGGAGTCTTCTAATGAAAAACTGTTTTTT
j_gene: TRBJ1-4
abundance: NA
v_gene: TRBV5-3
len: 14
d_gene: NA

CDR3aa: CSAFGNTGELFF
CDR3nt: TGCAGCGCCTTCGGGAACACCGGGGAGCTGTTTTTT
j_gene: TRBJ2-2
abundance: NA
v_gene: TRBV29-1
len: 12
d_gene: NA

CDR3aa: CASSLRGRAGDTQYF
CDR3nt: TGTGCCAGCAGTTTACGGGGGAGGGCCGGAGATACGCAGTATTTT
j_gene: TRBJ2-3
abundance: many
v_gene: TRBV28
len: 15
d_gene: TRBD2

CDR3aa: CAWRTGEKLFF
CDR3nt: TGTGCCTGGAGAACAGGGGAAAAACTGTTTTTT
j_gene: TRBJ1-4
abundance: many
v_gene: TRBV30
len: 11
d_gene: NA

CDR3aa: CASGALGKEQYF
CDR3nt: TGTGCCAGCGGCGCCCTAGGGAAAGAGCAGTACTTC
j_gene: TRBJ2-7
abundance: many
v_gene: TRBV7-8
len: 12
d_gene: NA

CDR3aa: CASSPSGTSGRVDEQYF
CDR3nt: TGTGCCAGCAGTCCCTCAGGGACTAGCGGGAGAGTGGACGAGCAGTACTTC
j_gene: TRBJ2-7
abundance: many
v_gene: TRBV6-5
len: 17
d_gene: TRBD2

CDR3aa: CASSLMYEQFF
CDR3nt: TGTGCCAGCAGCTTGATGTATGAGCAGTTCTTC
j_gene: TRBJ2-1
abundance: many
v_gene: TRBV5-6
len: 11
d_gene: NA

CDR3aa: CASSTPGGYEQYF
CDR3nt: TGTGCCAGCAGCACCCCAGGCGGCTACGAGCAGTACTTC
j_gene: TRBJ2-7
abundance: many
v_gene: TRBV7-9
len: 13
d_gene: NA

CDR3aa: CASSHGGSGYSGCTF
CDR3nt: TGCGCCAGCAGCCATGGCGGATCGGGGTACAGTGGCTGCACCTTC
j_gene: TRBJ1-2
abundance: few
v_gene: TRBV4-3
len: 15
d_gene: NA

CDR3aa: CASRDEGQGFYGYTF
CDR3nt: TGTGCCAGCCGAGACGAGGGACAGGGCTTCTATGGCTACACCTTC
j_gene: TRBJ1-2
abundance: many
v_gene: TRBV6-5
len: 15
d_gene: TRBD1

CDR3aa: CASSSGNYNEQFF
CDR3nt: TGTGCCAGCAGCAGCGGGAACTACAATGAGCAGTTCTTC
j_gene: TRBJ2-1
abundance: many
v_gene: TRBV7-9
len: 13
d_gene: TRBD2

CDR3aa: CSARDRTGASPYNSPLHF
CDR3nt: TGCAGTGCTAGAGACCGGACAGGGGCAAGCCCCTATAATTCACCCCTCCACTTT
j_gene: TRBJ1-6
abundance: NA
v_gene: TRBV20-1
len: 18
d_gene: TRBD1

CDR3aa: CASSLSLGETQYF
CDR3nt: TGTGCCAGCAGCTTATCTTTAGGGGAGACCCAGTACTTC
j_gene: TRBJ2-5
abundance: many
v_gene: TRBV7-9
len: 13
d_gene: NA

CDR3aa: CASSYRQGDSTDTQYF
CDR3nt: TGCGCCAGCAGCTACAGACAGGGTGACAGCACAGATACGCAATATTTT
j_gene: TRBJ2-3
abundance: NA
v_gene: TRBV5-1
len: 16
d_gene: TRBD1

CDR3aa: CASSLSLLDDNEQFF
CDR3nt: TGTGCCAGCAGCTTATCGTTACTTGACGACAATGAGCAGTTCTTC
j_gene: TRBJ2-1
abundance: many
v_gene: TRBV5-4
len: 15
d_gene: NA

CDR3aa: CASGFSGTEAFF
CDR3nt: TGTGCTAGTGGTTTCAGTGGCACTGAAGCTTTCTTT
j_gene: TRBJ1-1
abundance: NA
v_gene: TRBV12-5
len: 12
d_gene: NA

CDR3aa: CASSLSGGGAFF
CDR3nt: TGTGCCAGCAGCTTATCTGGCGGAGGAGCTTTCTTT
j_gene: TRBJ1-1
abundance: few
v_gene: TRBV7-6
len: 12
d_gene: NA

CDR3aa: CASSAPLGVGEQYF
CDR3nt: TGTGCCAGCAGCGCGCCCCTAGGGGTAGGAGAGCAGTACTTC
j_gene: TRBJ2-7
abundance: NA
v_gene: TRBV7-9
len: 14
d_gene: NA

CDR3aa: CVTSDGGLIDVTDTQYF
CDR3nt: TGTGTCACCAGTGATGGAGGACTTATCGATGTTACAGATACGCAGTATTTT
j_gene: TRBJ2-3
abundance: few
v_gene: TRBV24-1
len: 17
d_gene: NA

CDR3aa: CASTYRAANEQFF
CDR3nt: TGTGCCAGCACCTACAGGGCGGCCAATGAGCAGTTCTTC
j_gene: TRBJ2-1
abundance: many
v_gene: TRBV7-9
len: 13
d_gene: NA

CDR3aa: CSARLRGANTDTQYF
CDR3nt: TGCAGTGCTAGACTGCGGGGGGCCAACACAGATACGCAGTATTTT
j_gene: TRBJ2-3
abundance: many
v_gene: TRBV20-1
len: 15
d_gene: TRBD2

CDR3aa: CASNPTLSNQPQHF
CDR3nt: TGTGCCAGCAATCCTACTCTATCCAATCAGCCCCAGCATTTT
j_gene: TRBJ1-5
abundance: few
v_gene: TRBV6-2/TRBV6-3
len: 14
d_gene: NA

CDR3aa: CASSPRDTNSYEQYF
CDR3nt: TGTGCCAGCAGCCCCCGGGACACCAACTCCTACGAGCAGTACTTC
j_gene: TRBJ2-7
abundance: many
v_gene: TRBV5-4
len: 15
d_gene: NA

CDR3aa: CASSLITGELFF
CDR3nt: TGTGCCAGCAGTTTAATCACCGGGGAGCTGTTTTTT
j_gene: TRBJ2-2
abundance: many
v_gene: TRBV27
len: 12
d_gene: NA

CDR3aa: CACSLSGTGLYEQYF
CDR3nt: TGCGCCTGCAGCCTTTCCGGGACAGGGCTTTACGAGCAGTACTTC
j_gene: TRBJ2-7
abundance: NA
v_gene: TRBV4-1
len: 15
d_gene: TRBD1

CDR3aa: CSVSGPAAYEQCF
CDR3nt: TGCAGCGTTAGCGGACCGGCCGCCTACGAGCAGTGCTTC
j_gene: TRBJ2-7
abundance: NA
v_gene: TRBV29-1
len: 13
d_gene: NA

CDR3aa: CSVEGLAENYNEQFF
CDR3nt: TGCAGCGTTGAAGGACTAGCGGAAAACTACAATGAGCAGTTCTTC
j_gene: TRBJ2-1
abundance: few
v_gene: TRBV29-1
len: 15
d_gene: TRBD2

CDR3aa: CASSPLGRVRGPDSSYNEQFF
CDR3nt: TGTGCCAGCAGCCCCTTAGGACGGGTGAGGGGGCCCGATAGCTCCTACAATGAGCAGTTCTTC
j_gene: TRBJ2-1
abundance: NA
v_gene: TRBV27
len: 21
d_gene: TRBD1

CDR3aa: CASSPGQAVYGYTF
CDR3nt: TGCGCCAGCAGCCCGGGACAGGCGGTCTATGGCTACACCTTC
j_gene: TRBJ1-2
abundance: once
v_gene: TRBV4-3
len: 14
d_gene: TRBD1

CDR3aa: CASSQGVAALEQFF
CDR3nt: TGCGCCAGCAGCCAAGGAGTAGCGGCCCTTGAGCAGTTCTTC
j_gene: TRBJ2-1
abundance: many
v_gene: TRBV4-3
len: 14
d_gene: NA

CDR3aa: CASSQDMAGTDGYTF
CDR3nt: TGCGCCAGCAGCCAAGATATGGCCGGGACAGATGGCTACACCTTC
j_gene: TRBJ1-2
abundance: many
v_gene: TRBV4-3
len: 15
d_gene: TRBD1

CDR3aa: CASSPGVKQGAFF
CDR3nt: TGCGCCAGCAGCCCAGGGGTCAAGCAAGGAGCTTTCTTT
j_gene: TRBJ1-1
abundance: many
v_gene: TRBV4-3
len: 13
d_gene: NA

CDR3aa: CASSDPTGTSGEETQYF
CDR3nt: TGTGCCAGCAGCGATCCAACAGGGACTAGCGGGGAAGAGACCCAGTACTTC
j_gene: TRBJ2-5
abundance: many
v_gene: TRBV2
len: 17
d_gene: TRBD2

CDR3aa: CASSQEPGQGAGEQYF
CDR3nt: TGCGCCAGCAGCCAGGAACCGGGACAGGGGGCGGGGGAGCAGTACTTC
j_gene: TRBJ2-7
abundance: many
v_gene: TRBV4-1
len: 16
d_gene: TRBD1

CDR3aa: CASSPGTGAFTQYF
CDR3nt: TGCGCCAGCAGCCCCGGGACAGGGGCCTTCACGCAGTATTTT
j_gene: TRBJ2-3
abundance: many
v_gene: TRBV4-3
len: 14
d_gene: TRBD1

CDR3aa: CAISDPQDRADNEQFF
CDR3nt: TGTGCCATCAGTGATCCCCAGGACAGGGCGGACAATGAGCAGTTCTTC
j_gene: TRBJ2-1
abundance: few
v_gene: TRBV10-3
len: 16
d_gene: TRBD1

CDR3aa: CASSKVGPQETQYF
CDR3nt: TGTGCCAGCAGCAAAGTGGGGCCTCAAGAGACCCAGTACTTC
j_gene: TRBJ2-5
abundance: many
v_gene: TRBV7-9
len: 14
d_gene: NA

CDR3aa: CASSRFQGSRSGRANPGELFF
CDR3nt: TGTGCCAGCAGCCGATTTCAGGGATCTAGAAGCGGGAGGGCGAATCCCGGGGAGCTGTTTTTT
j_gene: TRBJ2-2
abundance: many
v_gene: TRBV9
len: 21
d_gene: TRBD2

CDR3aa: CASSSTRPDPDTQYF
CDR3nt: TGTGCCAGCAGCTCCACAAGACCCGATCCGGATACGCAGTATTTT
j_gene: TRBJ2-3
abundance: NA
v_gene: TRBV7-9
len: 15
d_gene: NA

CDR3aa: CASRKIPGFTETQYF
CDR3nt: TGTGCCAGCAGAAAGATTCCCGGGTTCACGGAGACCCAGTACTTC
j_gene: TRBJ2-5
abundance: many
v_gene: TRBV7-9
len: 15
d_gene: NA

CDR3aa: CASSQAGSGNQPQHF
CDR3nt: TGCGCCAGCAGCCAAGCAGGGAGTGGCAATCAGCCCCAGCATTTT
j_gene: TRBJ1-5
abundance: many
v_gene: TRBV4-1
len: 15
d_gene: NA

CDR3aa: CASSQDHNSGANVLTF
CDR3nt: TGCGCCAGCAGCCAAGATCATAACTCTGGGGCCAACGTCCTGACTTTC
j_gene: TRBJ2-6
abundance: NA
v_gene: TRBV4-3
len: 16
d_gene: NA

CDR3aa: CASSEGGAGEETQYF
CDR3nt: TGTGCCAGCAGTGAAGGTGGAGCGGGAGAAGAGACCCAGTACTTC
j_gene: TRBJ2-5
abundance: many
v_gene: TRBV2
len: 15
d_gene: TRBD2

CDR3aa: CASRDRGLNYGYTF
CDR3nt: TGTGCCAGCAGGGACAGGGGGCTGAACTATGGCTACACCTTC
j_gene: TRBJ1-2
abundance: many
v_gene: TRBV2
len: 14
d_gene: TRBD1

CDR3aa: CASSLGLLAGGELTQYF
CDR3nt: TGTGCCAGCAGTTTAGGGTTACTAGCGGGAGGGGAGCTTACCCAGTACTTC
j_gene: TRBJ2-5
abundance: NA
v_gene: TRBV28
len: 17
d_gene: TRBD2

CDR3aa: CASSPDFEETQYF
CDR3nt: TGTGCCAGCAGCCCGGACTTTGAAGAGACCCAGTACTTC
j_gene: TRBJ2-5
abundance: many
v_gene: TRBV7-9
len: 13
d_gene: NA

CDR3aa: CASSLSGRPAYEQYF
CDR3nt: TGTGCCAGCAGTTTGAGCGGGAGGCCCGCCTACGAGCAGTACTTC
j_gene: TRBJ2-7
abundance: few
v_gene: TRBV27
len: 15
d_gene: TRBD2